This T cell receptor beta chain was sequenced for a study of CD8 T cells in ankylosing spondylitis. TCRdb itself ran the 5' RACE reads through MiXCR, one entry per CDR3 protein. Here the sample spans 250,000 to 350,000 distinct CDR3 sequences, under 25% being singletons. This clonotype was seen only a few times. The clonotype originates from a female donor with ankylosing spondylitis or in good health (not recorded which). The sample comprised blood, either unsorted or a sorted T cell fraction (not recorded which).

CDR3 in DNA: TGTGCCAGCAGCCCCCGACAGGGCGAGGGCATTCAGTACTTC. It specifies CASSPRQGEGIQYF. The chain uses TRBV7-9 and TRBJ2-4, with TRBD1 matching over 7 bases. Germline CDR1 and CDR2: SEHNR and FQNEAQ (reference sequence). This CDR3 region has 14 residues. The V gene end was trimmed by 5 bases and the J gene end by 9 bases; junction bases not matched to a gene: 10.